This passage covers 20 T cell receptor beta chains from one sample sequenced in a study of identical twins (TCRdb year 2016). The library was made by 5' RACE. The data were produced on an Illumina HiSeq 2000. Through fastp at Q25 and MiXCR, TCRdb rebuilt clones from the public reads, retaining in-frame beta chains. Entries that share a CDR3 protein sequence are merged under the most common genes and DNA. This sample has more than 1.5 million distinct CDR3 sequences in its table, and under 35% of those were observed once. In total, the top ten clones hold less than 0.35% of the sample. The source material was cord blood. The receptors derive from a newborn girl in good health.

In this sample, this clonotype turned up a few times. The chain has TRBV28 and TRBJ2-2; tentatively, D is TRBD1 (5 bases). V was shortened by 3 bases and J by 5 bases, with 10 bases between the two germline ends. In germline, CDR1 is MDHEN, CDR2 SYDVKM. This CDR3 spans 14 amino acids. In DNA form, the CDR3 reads TGTGCCAGCAGTTTTCAGGGTGGAACCGGGGAGCTGTTTTTT. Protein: CASSFQGGTGELFF.

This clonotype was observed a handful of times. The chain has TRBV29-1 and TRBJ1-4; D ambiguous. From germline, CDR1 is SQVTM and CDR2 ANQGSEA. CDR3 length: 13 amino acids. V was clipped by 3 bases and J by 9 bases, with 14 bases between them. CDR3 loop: CSVEGRANQKLFF. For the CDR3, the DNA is TGCAGCGTTGAGGGGAGGGCGAATCAAAAACTGTTTTTT.

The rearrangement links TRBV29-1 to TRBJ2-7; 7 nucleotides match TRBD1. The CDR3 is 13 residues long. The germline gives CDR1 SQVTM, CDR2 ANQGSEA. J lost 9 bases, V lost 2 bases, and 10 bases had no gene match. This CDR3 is CSVEMVGGNGQYF. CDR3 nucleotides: TGCAGCGTTGAAATGGTAGGGGGCAATGGGCAGTACTTC.

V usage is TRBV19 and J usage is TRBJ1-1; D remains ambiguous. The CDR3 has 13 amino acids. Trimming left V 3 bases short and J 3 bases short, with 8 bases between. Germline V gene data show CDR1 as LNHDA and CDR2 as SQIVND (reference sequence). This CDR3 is CASSIGQHTEAFF. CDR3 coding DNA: TGTGCCAGTAGTATCGGGCAGCACACTGAAGCTTTCTTT.

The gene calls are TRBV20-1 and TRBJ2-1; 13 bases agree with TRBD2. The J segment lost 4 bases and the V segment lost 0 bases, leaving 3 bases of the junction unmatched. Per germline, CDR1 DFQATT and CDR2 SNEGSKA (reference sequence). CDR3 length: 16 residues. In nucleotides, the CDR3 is TGCAGTGCTAGAGATGTGACTAGCGGGGGGTACAATGAGCAGTTCTTC. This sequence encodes CSARDVTSGGYNEQFF.

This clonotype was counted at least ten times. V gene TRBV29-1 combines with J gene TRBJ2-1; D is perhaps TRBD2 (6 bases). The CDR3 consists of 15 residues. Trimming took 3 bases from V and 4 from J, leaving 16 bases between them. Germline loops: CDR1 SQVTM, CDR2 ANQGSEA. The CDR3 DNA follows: TGCAGCGTTGAGGGGAGACTAGTGCGGTACAATGAGCAGTTCTTC. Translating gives CSVEGRLVRYNEQFF.

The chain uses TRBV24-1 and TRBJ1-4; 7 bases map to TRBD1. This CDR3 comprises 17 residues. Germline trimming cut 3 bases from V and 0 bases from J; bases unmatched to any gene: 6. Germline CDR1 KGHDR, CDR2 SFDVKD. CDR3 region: CATSDPRDSPTNEKLFF. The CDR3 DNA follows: TGTGCCACCAGTGATCCCCGGGACAGCCCAACTAATGAAAAACTGTTTTTT.

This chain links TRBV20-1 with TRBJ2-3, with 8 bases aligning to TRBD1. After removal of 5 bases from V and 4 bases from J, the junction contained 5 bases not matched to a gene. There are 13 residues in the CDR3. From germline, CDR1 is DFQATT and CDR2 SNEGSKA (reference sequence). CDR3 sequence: CSALDRVADTQYF. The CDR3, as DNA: TGCAGTGCTTTGGACAGGGTTGCAGATACGCAGTATTTT.

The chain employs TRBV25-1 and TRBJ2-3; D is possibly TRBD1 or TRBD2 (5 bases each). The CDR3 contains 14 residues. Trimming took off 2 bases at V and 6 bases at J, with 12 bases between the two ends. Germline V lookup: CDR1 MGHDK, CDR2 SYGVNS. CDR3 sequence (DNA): TGTGCCAGCAGTGAACAGGGACGTCCGGATACGCAGTATTTT. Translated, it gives CASSEQGRPDTQYF.

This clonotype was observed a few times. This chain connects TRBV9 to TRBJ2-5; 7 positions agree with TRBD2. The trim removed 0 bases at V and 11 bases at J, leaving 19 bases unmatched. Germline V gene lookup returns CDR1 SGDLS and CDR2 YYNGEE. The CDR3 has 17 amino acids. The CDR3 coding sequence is TGTGCCAGCAGCGTAGTTTCTGGGCTAGCGGTATACAATGAGCAGTACTTC. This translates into CASSVVSGLAVYNEQYF. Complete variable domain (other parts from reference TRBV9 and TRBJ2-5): DSGVTQTPKHLITATGQRVTLRCSPRSGDLSVYWYQQSLDQGLQFLIQYYNGEERAKGNILERFSAQQFPDLHSELNLSSLELGDSALYFCASSVVSGLAVYNEQYFGPGTRLLVL.

CDR3 amino acids: CASRPEGTGNTGELFF. CDR3 in DNA: TGTGCCAGCAGGCCAGAGGGGACGGGGAACACCGGGGAGCTGTTTTTT. The V gene is TRBV6-5, the J gene TRBJ2-2, with D perhaps given as TRBD1 or TRBD2 (5 bases each). Germline CDR1 reads MNHEY; CDR2 reads SVGAGI. The V gene lost 6 bases and the J gene lost 1 base, with 15 bases spanning the gap. This CDR3 region has 16 residues.

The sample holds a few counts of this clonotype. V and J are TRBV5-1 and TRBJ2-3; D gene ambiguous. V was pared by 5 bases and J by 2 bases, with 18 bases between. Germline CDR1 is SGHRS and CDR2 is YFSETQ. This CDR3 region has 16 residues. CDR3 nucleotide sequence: TGCGCCAGCAGGCAAAAAACCGCTTCCCCCACAGATACGCAGTATTTT. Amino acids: CASRQKTASPTDTQYF.

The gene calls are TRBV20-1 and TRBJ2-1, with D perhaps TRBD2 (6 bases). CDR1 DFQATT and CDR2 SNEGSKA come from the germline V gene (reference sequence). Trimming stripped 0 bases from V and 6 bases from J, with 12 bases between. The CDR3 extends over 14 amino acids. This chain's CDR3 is CSARDVGSGNEQFF. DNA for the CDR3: TGCAGTGCTAGAGATGTTGGTAGCGGCAATGAGCAGTTCTTC.

The CDR3 region has the DNA TGTGCCAGCTCGACTAGTGCGGAGTACAATGAGCAGTTCTTC. This translates into CASSTSAEYNEQFF. The chain joins TRBV18 to TRBJ2-1, with TRBD2 as a possible D gene (6 bases). The CDR3 is made up of 14 amino acids. Germline V gene lookup returns CDR1 KGHSH and CDR2 LQKENI. V lost 6 bases and J 4 bases, leaving 13 bases between the germline ends.

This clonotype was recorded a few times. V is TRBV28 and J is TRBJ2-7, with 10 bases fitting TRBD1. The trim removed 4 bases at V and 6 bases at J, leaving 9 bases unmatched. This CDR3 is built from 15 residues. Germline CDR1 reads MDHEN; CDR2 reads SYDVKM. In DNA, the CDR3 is TGTGCCAGCAGTTCGTCCGGGACAGGGGAGGGCGAGCAGTACTTC. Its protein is CASSSSGTGEGEQYF.

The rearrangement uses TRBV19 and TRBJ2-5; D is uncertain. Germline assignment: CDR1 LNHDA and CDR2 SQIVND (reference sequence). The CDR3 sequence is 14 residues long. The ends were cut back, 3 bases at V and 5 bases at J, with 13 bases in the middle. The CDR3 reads CASSILGILETQYF. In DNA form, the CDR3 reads TGTGCCAGTAGTATTTTGGGGATCCTTGAGACCCAGTACTTC.

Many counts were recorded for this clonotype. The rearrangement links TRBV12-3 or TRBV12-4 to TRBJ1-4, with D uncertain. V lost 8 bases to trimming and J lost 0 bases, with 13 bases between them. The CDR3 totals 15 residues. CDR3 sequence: CASSLSPATNEKLFF. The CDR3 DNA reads TGTGCCAGCTCTTTGTCACCTGCAACTAATGAAAAACTGTTTTTT.

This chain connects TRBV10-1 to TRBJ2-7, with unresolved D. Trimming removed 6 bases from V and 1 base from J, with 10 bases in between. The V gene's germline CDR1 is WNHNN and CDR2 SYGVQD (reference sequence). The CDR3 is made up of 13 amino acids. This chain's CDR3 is CASSAQPSYEQYF. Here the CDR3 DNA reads TGCGCCAGCAGCGCACAGCCTTCCTACGAGCAGTACTTC.

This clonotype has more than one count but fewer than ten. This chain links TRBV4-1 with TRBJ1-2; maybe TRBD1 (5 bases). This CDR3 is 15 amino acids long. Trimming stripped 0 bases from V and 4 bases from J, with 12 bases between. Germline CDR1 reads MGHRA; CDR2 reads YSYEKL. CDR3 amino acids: CASSQEQALRYGYTF. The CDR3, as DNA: TGCGCCAGCAGCCAAGAACAGGCCCTCCGCTATGGCTACACCTTC.

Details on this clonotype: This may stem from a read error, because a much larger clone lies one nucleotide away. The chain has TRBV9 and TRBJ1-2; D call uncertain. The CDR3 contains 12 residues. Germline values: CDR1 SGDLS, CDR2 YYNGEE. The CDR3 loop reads CVSSVGHYGYTF. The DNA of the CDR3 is TGTGTCAGCAGCGTAGGACACTATGGCTACACCTTC.